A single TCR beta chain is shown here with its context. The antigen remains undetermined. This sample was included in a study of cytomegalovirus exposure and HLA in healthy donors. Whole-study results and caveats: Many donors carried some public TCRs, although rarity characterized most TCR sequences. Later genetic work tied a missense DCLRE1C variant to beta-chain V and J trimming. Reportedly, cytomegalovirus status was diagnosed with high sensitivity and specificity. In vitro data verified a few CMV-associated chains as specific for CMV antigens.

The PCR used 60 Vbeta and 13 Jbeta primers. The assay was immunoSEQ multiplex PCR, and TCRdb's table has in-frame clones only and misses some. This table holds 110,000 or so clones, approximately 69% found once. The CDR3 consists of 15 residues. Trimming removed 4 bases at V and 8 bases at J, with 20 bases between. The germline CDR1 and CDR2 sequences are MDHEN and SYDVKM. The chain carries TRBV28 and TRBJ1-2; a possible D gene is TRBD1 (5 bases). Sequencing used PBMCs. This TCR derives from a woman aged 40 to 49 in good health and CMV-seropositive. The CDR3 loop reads CASSSSPGPIGGYTF. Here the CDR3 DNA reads TGTGCCAGCAGTTCCTCTCCAGGGCCCATAGGCGGCTACACCTTC.